This T cell receptor (beta chain) was recorded in a study of blood T cell repertoires in COVID-19. Here immunoSEQ multiplex PCR was the method, and the copy in TCRdb shows in-frame clones only, minus some. Altogether roughly 70,000 clones are present, 75% to 95% being singletons, with the ten largest covering around 13%. Germline V gives CDR1 SGDLS, CDR2 YYNGEE. J was trimmed by 12 bases and V by 2 bases; bases with no gene match: 2. This CDR3 has 12 residues. This clone was counted once. This TCR came from a human donor with active COVID-19. The donor label of this sample is uncertain. The V call is TRBV9, the J call TRBJ1-6; 7 bases agree with TRBD1. Sequencing used peripheral blood. The CDR3 DNA follows: TGTGCCAGCAGCGTTCAGGGGGGACCCCTCCACTTT. Protein: CASSVQGGPLHF.